A single sample is the source of the 7 T cell receptor beta chains below, sequenced in a study of CD8 T cells in Susac syndrome. The authors reverse transcribed about 0.5 to 1 ug RNA with random hexamers. TCRdb called the immunoSEQ multiplex PCR reads again in MiXCR, with one record for every CDR3 protein. The profile shows roughly 200,000 distinct CDR3 sequences, just under 95% of them singletons. Sequencing was performed on CD4+ T cells from PBMCs. These receptors all stem from a human donor with Susac syndrome.

The chain has TRBV6-7 and TRBJ2-7; D possibly corresponds to TRBD1 (6 bases). TRBV6-7 is noted as an ORF with a role that remains uncertain. CDR3 size: 13 residues. The V and J ends lost 6 bases and 2 bases respectively, with 11 bases between them. In DNA, the CDR3 is TGTGCCAGCAGAGGCGACAGGCCCTACGAGCAGTACTTC. Encoded protein: CASRGDRPYEQYF.

The gene calls are TRBV29-1 and TRBJ1-2; unclear D gene. The CDR3 consists of 12 residues. V was shortened by 2 bases and J by 1 base, with 5 bases between the two germline ends. Germline V gene data show CDR1 as SQVTM and CDR2 as ANQGSEA. CDR3 DNA: TGCAGCGTTGAAAACGTTAACTATGGCTACACCTTC. This sequence encodes CSVENVNYGYTF. The entire variable domain, with the rest obtained from reference TRBV29-1 and TRBJ1-2, is as follows: SAVISQKPSRDICQRGTSLTIQCQVDSQVTMMFWYRQQPGQSLTLIATANQGSEATYESGFVIDKFPISRPNLTFSTLTVSNMSPEDSSIYLCSVENVNYGYTFGSGTRLTVV.

The rearrangement uses TRBV5-1 and TRBJ1-6, with 7 bases aligning to TRBD1. CDR3 length: 16 amino acids. Trimming took 2 bases from V and 11 from J; bases not matched to a gene: 13. Germline V gives CDR1 SGHRS, CDR2 YFSETQ. The CDR3 DNA is TGCGCCAGCAGCTTATCACCCTACAGGGGACCGGCACCCCTCCACTTT. It yields the protein CASSLSPYRGPAPLHF.

The rearrangement links TRBV20-1 to TRBJ1-5; the D is unclear. Germline V gene data show CDR1 as DFQATT and CDR2 as SNEGSKA (reference sequence). This CDR3 contains 14 residues. The V end lost 0 bases, the J end lost 1 base, and 7 bases lay between the germline ends. The CDR3 DNA sequence: TGCAGTGCTAGAGACGGACGGAGCAATCAGCCCCAGCATTTT. As protein: CSARDGRSNQPQHF.

The gene calls are TRBV28 and TRBJ2-1; 7 positions agree with TRBD2. V shed 7 bases, J shed 5 bases, and the junction held 5 bases outside the gene matches. CDR1 is MDHEN and CDR2 is SYDVKM in the germline V gene. The CDR3 has 13 amino acids. CDR3 nucleotides: TGTGCCAGCATGCCTAGCGGTAACAATGAGCAGTTCTTC. Its translation is CASMPSGNNEQFF.

The chain has TRBV12-3 or TRBV12-4 and TRBJ2-3; 9 nucleotides align to TRBD2. J lost 2 bases, V lost 3 bases, and 6 bases had no gene match. There are 16 residues in the CDR3. The CDR3 reads CASSLETSGYTDTQYF. CDR3 coding DNA: TGTGCCAGCAGTTTGGAGACTAGCGGATACACAGATACGCAGTATTTT.

This chain links TRBV3-1 with TRBJ2-1; 12 bases fit TRBD2. Germline lookup yields CDR1 LGHDT and CDR2 YNNKEL (reference sequence). CDR3 length: 15 amino acids. V was clipped by 4 bases and J by 5 bases; unmatched bases: 3. The CDR3 region is CASSPSGRANNEQFF. The CDR3 DNA reads TGTGCCAGCAGCCCTAGCGGGAGGGCCAACAATGAGCAGTTCTTC.